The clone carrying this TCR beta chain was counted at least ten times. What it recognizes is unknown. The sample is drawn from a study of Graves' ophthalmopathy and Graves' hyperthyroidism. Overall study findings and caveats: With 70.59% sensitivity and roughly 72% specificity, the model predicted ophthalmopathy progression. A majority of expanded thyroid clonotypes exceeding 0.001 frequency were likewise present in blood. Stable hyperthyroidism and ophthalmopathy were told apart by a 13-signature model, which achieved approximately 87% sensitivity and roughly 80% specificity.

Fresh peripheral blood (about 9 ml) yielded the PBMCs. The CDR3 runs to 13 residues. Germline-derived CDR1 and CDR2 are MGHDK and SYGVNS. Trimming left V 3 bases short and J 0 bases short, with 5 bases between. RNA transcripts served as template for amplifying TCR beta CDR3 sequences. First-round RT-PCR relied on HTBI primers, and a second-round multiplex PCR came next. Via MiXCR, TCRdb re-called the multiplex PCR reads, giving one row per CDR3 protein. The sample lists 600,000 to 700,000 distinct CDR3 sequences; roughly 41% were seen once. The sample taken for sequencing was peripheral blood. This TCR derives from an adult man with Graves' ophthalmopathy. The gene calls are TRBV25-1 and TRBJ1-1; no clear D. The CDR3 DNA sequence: TGTGCCAGCAGTGACCGGTTGAACACTGAAGCTTTCTTT. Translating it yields CASSDRLNTEAFF.